This T cell receptor beta chain originates from a study of blood T cells in healthy people across ages. Study-wide results and limits: The donors' CMV status was not determined, possibly confounding changes in expanded clonotypes. Greater diversity and more naive CD4+ cells were seen in long-lived donors than in aged donors.

There are a few counts of this clonotype. The target antigen is unknown. Through a sample-barcoded 5' primer and a J-beta primer mix, a second PCR was run for about 6 to 12 cycles. Each cDNA molecule received a tag from a template-switch adaptor that had 12 random nucleotides. TCRdb itself ran the 5' RACE reads through MiXCR, one entry per CDR3 protein. The table shows 650,000 to 1,000,000 distinct CDR3 sequences, with roughly 35% occurring only once. All donors came from Russia, were Caucasian and healthy, and spanned ages roughly 6 to 100. This CDR3 is 16 amino acids long. Trimming cost V 3 bases and J 8 bases, with 20 bases left between them.

Sequencing was performed on blood. This chain uses TRBV12-3 or TRBV12-4 with TRBJ2-1; D may be TRBD2 (7 bases). The clonotype comes from a man between 18 and 35 years old in good health. The CDR3 region is CASSFRGGGYGDEQFF. CDR3 DNA sequence: TGTGCCAGCAGTTTTCGGGGAGGGGGTTATGGGGATGAGCAGTTCTTC.